The clone carrying this T cell receptor beta chain was seen more than once but under ten times. Its specificity is not known. This sample was included in a study of blood T cells in healthy people across ages. Study conclusions and caveats: Higher diversity and more naive CD4+ cells were features of long-lived donors, compared to aged donors. It was held that diversity estimates obtained from one million T cells represented underestimates.

Then a second PCR, running about 6 to 12 cycles, was carried out with a sample-barcoded 5' primer and a J-beta primer mix. Individual samples furnished no less than 3 million CDR3-containing paired-end reads apiece. TCRdb processed the 5' RACE reads anew with MiXCR; each CDR3 protein has one entry. The table shows under 2 million distinct CDR3 sequences, with almost 35% occurring only once. In germline, CDR1 is DFQATT, CDR2 SNEGSKA (reference sequence). V lost 6 bases and J lost 4, with 22 bases in between. The CDR3 sequence is 15 residues long. V usage is TRBV20-1 and J usage is TRBJ2-7, with D unclear. The source of this sequence is a woman younger than 45 in good health. Specimen: blood. DNA for the CDR3: TGCAGTGCCCCACCCCCGACCGGAGCACGGTACGAGCAGTACTTC. Translated, it gives CSAPPPTGARYEQYF.